A selection of T cell receptor beta chains follows, all from one sample in a study of human T cells and chemical hapten exposure. One entry per CDR3 protein, called by TCRdb with MiXCR from the RACE reads. The table records roughly 50,000 distinct CDR3 sequences, about 9.9% of them present only once. The sample here was whole blood, taken in connection with sensitization to the hapten diphenylcyclopropenone (DPC). Receptors originate from a woman in her 50s with alopecia areata. Some clones in this sample may be carry-over from other donors' samples. Each CDR3 is given with its conserved first and last residue. The D gene is left open where the match is weak. Rows may omit the clone size; those that give it use once, few, many or a size class.

D	size	V	J	DNA	CDR3
.	.	TRBV29-1	TRBJ1-1	TGCAGCGTTTCATCAGGGCACGAAGCTTTCTTT	CSVSSGHEAFF
TRBD1	many	TRBV12-5	TRBJ1-2	TGTGCTAGTGGCCCGGGGACAGGCTATGGCTACACCTTC	CASGPGTGYGYTF
.	few	TRBV29-1	TRBJ1-2	TGCAGCGTCTACAGGGATGGCTACACCTTC	CSVYRDGYTF
TRBD2	many	TRBV28	TRBJ2-5	TGTGCCAGCAGTTCCCAGGTAGCGGGGATTGGATGGAGAGAGACCCAGTACTTC	CASSSQVAGIGWRETQYF
.	many	TRBV29-1	TRBJ2-1	TGCAGCGTTGTCGAGGTCAATGAGCAGTTCTTC	CSVVEVNEQFF
.	few	TRBV4-1	TRBJ1-3	TGCGCCAGCAGCCAAGATAAGGGCTCTGAAAACACCATATATTTT	CASSQDKGSENTIYF
.	.	TRBV4-3	TRBJ2-1	TGCGCCAGCAGCCAAGGGGACACGTACAATGAGCAGTTCTTC	CASSQGDTYNEQFF
.	.	TRBV3-1	TRBJ2-2	TGTGCCAGCAGCCAAGCAAGGGCCGGGGAGCTGTTTTTT	CASSQARAGELFF
.	few	TRBV2	TRBJ2-1	TGTGCCAGCAGTGAAGGGGGACTCCATTACAATGAGCAGTTCTTC	CASSEGGLHYNEQFF
TRBD2	few	TRBV7-6	TRBJ2-1	TGTGCCAGCAGCTTAAGTCTAGCGGGGGTAGGTGAGCAGTTCTTC	CASSLSLAGVGEQFF
.	many	TRBV6-5	TRBJ1-1	TGTGCCAGCAGTACCTACTCTGTTCCCTTAAGGACTGAAGCTTTCTTT	CASSTYSVPLRTEAFF
TRBD1	.	TRBV29-1	TRBJ2-7	TGCAGCGCCGGGACAGGGGGAAGCGAGCAGTACTTC	CSAGTGGSEQYF
TRBD1	many	TRBV6-2/TRBV6-3	TRBJ2-5	TGTGCCAGCAGTTCTGCCGGGACAGGGGAAAGAGAGACCCAGTACTTC	CASSSAGTGERETQYF
.	.	TRBV27	TRBJ2-1	TGTGCCAGCAGCCCAGGGGACGCCTACAATGAGCAGTTCTTC	CASSPGDAYNEQFF
.	few	TRBV28	TRBJ2-4	TGTGCCAGCAGCCCCCATGGGTCGGGCAAAAACATTCAGTACTTC	CASSPHGSGKNIQYF
.	.	TRBV28	TRBJ2-7	TGTGCCAGCAGTCCGACTGGCCCCCCCTACGAGCAGCACTTC	CASSPTGPPYEQHF
TRBD1	few	TRBV7-2	TRBJ1-2	TGTGCCAGCAGTTATTCAGGGACAGGTATTAACTATGGCTACACCTTC	CASSYSGTGINYGYTF
TRBD1	few	TRBV4-1	TRBJ1-5	TGCGCCAGCAGCCCATTCCCCACGGGCAGGGGGGTCCATCAGCCCCAGCATTTT	CASSPFPTGRGVHQPQHF
.	many	TRBV6-2/TRBV6-3	TRBJ1-2	TGTGCCAGCAGACGGGGGATCTACTATGGCTACACCTTC	CASRRGIYYGYTF
.	.	TRBV20-1	TRBJ2-5	TGCAGTGCCGTAGCCCCTTCGGGGAGGTACCAAGAGACCCAGTACTTC	CSAVAPSGRYQETQYF
.	many	TRBV15	TRBJ1-5	TGTGCCACCAGCAGAGACCTGGGATTCAATCAGCCCCAGCATTTT	CATSRDLGFNQPQHF
TRBD2	many	TRBV10-2	TRBJ2-7	TGCGCCAGCAGTAGGGTAGCGGGGGTATCCGAGCAGTACTTC	CASSRVAGVSEQYF
TRBD1	.	TRBV18	TRBJ1-5	TGTGCCAGCTCACCAAGTGGACAGGGTGGTCAGCCCCAGCATTTT	CASSPSGQGGQPQHF
.	.	TRBV10-3	TRBJ1-5	TGTGCCATCAGTGAGTCTAGCCAGAATCAGCCCCAGCATTTT	CAISESSQNQPQHF
TRBD1	many	TRBV6-5	TRBJ1-1	TGTGCCAGCAGTTACACGCGGGACAGTCAAGCTTTCTTT	CASSYTRDSQAFF
TRBD1	.	TRBV7-9	TRBJ2-1	TGTGCCAGCAGCTTAGATCGACAGGGGCAGTTCTTC	CASSLDRQGQFF
.	.	TRBV2	TRBJ1-2	TGTGCCAGCAGCGGGGACTCGTATGGCTACACCTTC	CASSGDSYGYTF
TRBD2	many	TRBV6-5	TRBJ2-1	TGTGCCAGCAGTGCCTTACTAGCGGGAGAAAATGAGCAGTTCTTC	CASSALLAGENEQFF
TRBD2	many	TRBV7-2	TRBJ2-3	TGTGCCAGCAGCTTAGCTAGCGGGGAGGATACGCAGTATTTT	CASSLASGEDTQYF
.	.	TRBV3-1	TRBJ1-1	TGTGCCAGCAGCCAAAGTGGGGGGCTGAACACTGAAGCTTTCTTT	CASSQSGGLNTEAFF
.	many	TRBV5-1	TRBJ2-7	TGCGCCAGCAGCCCCAAGTTTTACTCCAACAGGGAAAATCACGAGCAGTACTTC	CASSPKFYSNRENHEQYF
TRBD2	many	TRBV28	TRBJ2-1	TGTGCCAGCAGCCCCCTCCTCCTAGCGGGAGGAGCAGGTGAGCAGTTCTTC	CASSPLLLAGGAGEQFF
.	few	TRBV20-1	TRBJ2-3	TGCAGTGCTAGTGAACTCGTAAGCACAGATACGCAGTATTTT	CSASELVSTDTQYF
TRBD1	few	TRBV28	TRBJ2-7	TGTGCCAGCACTAGGGACAGCACCTACGAGCAGTACTTC	CASTRDSTYEQYF